The clone carrying this TCR beta chain was observed at least ten times. The target antigen is unknown. Through a sample-barcoded 5' primer and a J-beta primer mix, a second PCR was run for about 7 to 12 cycles. TCRdb reprocessed the 5' RACE reads via MiXCR and lists one record per CDR3 protein. This sample has fewer than 800,000 distinct CDR3 sequences, with roughly 30% found just once. These data belong to a study of blood T cells in healthy people across ages. Study-wide points: Estimates based on one million T cells were treated as lower bounds.

The CDR3 consists of 15 residues. Germline loops: CDR1 SGHRS, CDR2 YFSETQ. The V segment lost 4 bases and the J segment 3 bases; nucleotides outside the gene matches: 6. Researchers collected around 11 milliliters of peripheral blood from every single donor. Extraction yielded at least 6 micrograms of total RNA per sample. The sequence derives from an elderly woman in good health. The V gene is TRBV5-1, the J gene TRBJ1-1; 10 bases agree with TRBD1. Sequenced input: blood. CDR3 protein: CASSPRQGADTEAFF. The CDR3 coding sequence is TGCGCCAGCAGCCCCAGACAGGGGGCTGACACTGAAGCTTTCTTT.